This T cell receptor beta chain was sequenced for a study of early T cells in non-severe SARS-CoV-2 infection. Overall study context: The sequenced material was bulk RNA from unsorted whole blood, and its chains were unpaired. General study results and limits: The study's VDJdb matching favored anti-spike CD8 responses and missed private and CD4 specificities.

Unique molecular identifiers were added to individual cDNA molecules. TCRdb reanalysed the 5' RACE reads using MiXCR and keeps one entry per CDR3 protein. Here the sample spans around 30,000 distinct CDR3 sequences, 5% being singletons. Germline V CDR1 and CDR2: WNHNN, SYGVQD (reference sequence). Deletions cut 2 bases from V and 4 bases from J, with 12 bases between. The CDR3 totals 15 residues. This clonotype was counted at least ten times. As yet, its antigen is unknown. The chain links TRBV10-1 to TRBJ2-1, with D possibly being TRBD1 or TRBD2 (6 bases each). This clonotype originated in an adult who was a healthcare worker with PCR-confirmed SARS-CoV-2 infection or an uninfected control (not recorded which). The sample comprised whole blood. CDR3: CASSEVGGLYNEQFF. CDR3 nucleotides: TGCGCCAGCAGTGAGGTCGGGGGCCTATACAATGAGCAGTTCTTC.